This record looks at one TCR beta chain sequence and its context. No antigen is known for it. This specimen comes from a study of T cells after yellow fever vaccination. Overall study results and limits: It was a small share of clonotypes that appeared in both CD4 and CD8 compartments.

The CDR3 length is 18 residues. CDR1 is DFQATT and CDR2 is SNEGSKA in the germline V gene (reference sequence). V shed 5 bases and J shed 3 bases, with 23 bases lying between them. UMIs were added to TCR cDNA along with a universal primer site when it was made by 5'RACE template switching. Each CDR3 protein is one row after TCRdb ran MiXCR on the 5' RACE reads. Seen here are hundreds of thousands of distinct CDR3 sequences, roughly an eighth observed once, and the top ten hold 14% to 15%. This rearrangement joins TRBV20-1 to TRBJ2-6; D is perhaps TRBD1 (6 bases). Sequencing was performed on PBMCs, taken on the day of the yellow fever booster vaccination. The clonotype comes from a man aged 25 to 40 who received the YFV17D yellow fever vaccine. Here the CDR3 DNA reads TGCAGTGCTGAACCTTCAGACAGGAAGCCTCTTGGGGCCAACGTCCTGACTTTC. Its protein product is CSAEPSDRKPLGANVLTF.